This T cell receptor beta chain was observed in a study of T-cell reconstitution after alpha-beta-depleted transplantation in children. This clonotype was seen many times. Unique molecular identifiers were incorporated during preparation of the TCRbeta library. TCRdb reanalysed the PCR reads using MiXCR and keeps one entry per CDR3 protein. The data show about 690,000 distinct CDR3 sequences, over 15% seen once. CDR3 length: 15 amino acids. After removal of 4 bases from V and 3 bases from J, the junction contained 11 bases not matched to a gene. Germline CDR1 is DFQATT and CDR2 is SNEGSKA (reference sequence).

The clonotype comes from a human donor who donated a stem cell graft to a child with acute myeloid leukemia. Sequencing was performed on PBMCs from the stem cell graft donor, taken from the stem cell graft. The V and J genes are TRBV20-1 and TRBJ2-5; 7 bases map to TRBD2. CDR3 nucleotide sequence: TGCAGTGCTACGAGGGGAGGGGTCAGTGAAGAGACCCAGTACTTC. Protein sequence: CSATRGGVSEETQYF.